The entry that follows covers one T cell receptor (beta chain) sequence. Its target is unknown. Brentuximab vedotin exposure varied, and every patient relapsed after autologous stem cell transplantation. This entry belongs to a study of PD-1 blockade in classical Hodgkin lymphoma. Across the whole study: On a schedule of every 2 weeks, patients received nivolumab 3 mg/kg intravenously.

Libraries were prepared by immunoSEQ multiplex PCR; TCRdb keeps only in-frame clonotypes and omits some of them. The table includes roughly 35,000 clones, about 90% detected once. Broader study findings: Before treatment, complete responders showed about the same diversity as newly diagnosed patients.

V shed 3 bases and J 6 bases; nucleotides not matched to a gene: 4. The CDR3 totals 14 residues. The germline V gene encodes CDR1 SGDLS and CDR2 YYNGEE. The chain uses TRBV9 and TRBJ2-7; 12 positions match TRBD1. Source: peripheral blood mononuclear cells (PBMCs), taken before the second cycle of nivolumab. This clonotype originated in a human donor with classical Hodgkin lymphoma. The CDR3 nucleotides are TGTGCCAGCAGCGGGGACAGGGGGCTGCGCGAGCAGTACTTC. This encodes CASSGDRGLREQYF.